The 25 T cell receptor beta chains given below trace back to one sample, sequenced in a study of blood T cell repertoires in COVID-19 (dated by TCRdb to 2020 to 2022). Library construction relied on the immunoSEQ multiplex PCR assay. TCRdb took this table from immuneACCESS and kept in-frame rearrangements with V and J called. Such tables lack part of the clones; where checked against another copy, unresolved V genes explain under half of the gap, and the rest is unexplained. This sample has just over 300,000 clones in its table, and roughly nine tenths of those were observed once. The ten top clones hold approximately 1.8% of the sample. Sample: peripheral blood. The receptors were sampled from a woman in her 30s with COVID-19, enrolled during active disease.

This clone was picked up a small number of times. The same CDR3 also results from other DNA sequences found in this sample. The V call is TRBV7-9, the J call TRBJ2-7; TRBD1 matches 7 bases. V dropped 1 base and J dropped 4; count of bases not matched to a gene: 4. This CDR3 region has 14 residues. The germline gives CDR1 SEHNR, CDR2 FQNEAQ (reference sequence). CDR3 DNA: TGTGCCAGCAGCTTAGACAGGGGATCGTACGAGCAGTACTTC. Translating gives CASSLDRGSYEQYF. Filled out from reference TRBV7-9 and TRBJ2-7, the complete variable domain reads DTGVSQNPRHKITKRGQNVTFRCDPISEHNRLYWYRQTLGQGPEFLTYFQNEAQLEKSRLLSDRFSAERPKGSFSTLEIQRTEQGDSAMYLCASSLDRGSYEQYFGPGTRLTVT.

The chain is built from TRBV4-3 and TRBJ2-7; D perhaps matches TRBD2 (5 bases). The ends were cut back, 0 bases at V and 7 bases at J, with 19 bases in the middle. Germline values: CDR1 LGHNA, CDR2 YSLEER. The CDR3 has 16 residues. The CDR3 here is CASSQDKSGRFGEQYF. In nucleotides, the CDR3 is TGCGCCAGCAGCCAAGATAAAAGCGGACGGTTTGGAGAGCAGTACTTC.

The gene calls are TRBV6-5 and TRBJ1-1, with TRBD1 matching over 8 bases. CDR3 length equals 16 residues. Trimming cost V 2 bases and J 5 bases; bases outside gene matches: 10. Germline loops: CDR1 MNHEY, CDR2 SVGAGI. CDR3 sequence: CASSYASHRGRTEAFF. The DNA for the CDR3 is TGTGCCAGCAGTTACGCTTCACACAGGGGGAGGACTGAAGCTTTCTTT.

The chain links TRBV7-2 to TRBJ1-6, with D tentatively TRBD1 (5 bases). This CDR3 is 15 amino acids long. V was clipped by 1 base and J by 7 bases, with 11 bases between them. Germline values: CDR1 SGHTA, CDR2 FQGNSA. The CDR3 nucleotides are TGTGCCAGCAGCTTAGTCCCAGGGTTAAATTCACCCCTCCACTTT. This sequence encodes CASSLVPGLNSPLHF.

This clone was detected once. The chain carries TRBV4-1 and TRBJ2-1; 7 bases fit TRBD1. Germline CDR1 is MGHRA and CDR2 is YSYEKL. This CDR3 is 13 amino acids long. The V gene end was trimmed by 4 bases and the J gene end by 13 bases; junction bases not matched to a gene: 10. CDR3 sequence reads: CASSPRQGLEQFF. The CDR3 DNA sequence: TGCGCCAGCAGCCCCAGACAGGGCCTCGAACAGTTCTTC.

The gene calls are TRBV2 and TRBJ1-1; 7 bases fit TRBD1. The V gene's germline CDR1 is SNHLY and CDR2 FYNNEI. The V and J ends lost 4 bases and 5 bases, in that order; junction bases with no gene match: 7. The CDR3 totals 14 residues. The CDR3 DNA sequence: TGTGCCAGCAGTGGTTGGCAGGGGGATACTGAAGCTTTCTTT. It specifies CASSGWQGDTEAFF.

The chain employs TRBV6-5 and TRBJ1-5, with 9 bases aligning to TRBD1. Germline CDR1 and CDR2: MNHEY and SVGAGI. V was pared by 4 bases and J by 5 bases, with 6 bases of the junction left unmatched. The CDR3 loop spans 15 amino acids. CDR3 loop: CASSSRTGDYQPQHF. The CDR3, as DNA: TGTGCCAGCAGTTCCCGGACAGGGGATTATCAGCCCCAGCATTTT.

The CDR3 sequence: CASSGTGGARGYTF. The DNA for the CDR3 is TGTGCCAGCAGCGGGACAGGGGGCGCGCGGGGCTACACCTTC. The rearrangement joins TRBV7-9 to TRBJ1-2, with 12 bases aligning to TRBD1. V was clipped by 5 bases and J by 8 bases; unmatched bases: 6. This CDR3 region has 14 residues. Germline CDR1 and CDR2: SEHNR and FQNEAQ (reference sequence).

There are a few counts of this clone. This chain joins TRBV5-4 and TRBJ2-7, with 9 bases identical to TRBD1. The CDR3 spans 16 residues. The germline CDR1 and CDR2 sequences are SGHNT and YYREEE (reference sequence). The V segment lost 3 bases and the J segment 4 bases; nucleotides outside the gene matches: 11. The CDR3 spells CASSSGTGISPYEQYV. CDR3 coding DNA: TGTGCCAGCAGCTCCGGGACAGGGATATCACCTTACGAGCAGTACGTC.

The chain carries TRBV28 and TRBJ1-1; D might be TRBD1 (6 bases). Germline assignment: CDR1 MDHEN and CDR2 SYDVKM. V dropped 6 bases and J dropped 10 bases, with 21 bases sitting between them. This CDR3 spans 14 amino acids. Here the CDR3 DNA reads TGTGCCAGCAGCAAACCCGGGACACCCTTTGCAGCTTTCTTT. Translation gives CASSKPGTPFAAFF.

This chain joins TRBV5-1 and TRBJ2-3; TRBD2 is a possible D gene (6 bases). The CDR3 has 15 residues. V shed 1 base and J shed 3 bases, with 12 bases lying between them. The germline CDR1 and CDR2 sequences are SGHRS and YFSETQ. CDR3 bases: TGCGCCAGCAGCTTGATGCGGGGAAGAACAGATACGCAGTATTTT. Translation: CASSLMRGRTDTQYF.

The chain carries TRBV19 and TRBJ1-2; D is perhaps TRBD1 (5 bases). The CDR3 is 14 amino acids. V shed 3 bases and J shed 0 bases, with 8 bases lying between them. CDR1 and CDR2 from the germline V gene are LNHDA and SQIVND (reference sequence). In DNA, the CDR3 is TGTGCCAGTAGTATCCGGGACTCTAACTATGGCTACACCTTC. Amino acid sequence: CASSIRDSNYGYTF.

The gene calls are TRBV6-5 and TRBJ1-2; D unclear. The germline V gene encodes CDR1 MNHEY and CDR2 SVGAGI. Trimming shortened V by 4 bases and J by 4 bases, and 7 bases separated the two germline ends. The CDR3 spans 12 residues. The CDR3 region is CASSSDTYGYTF. For the CDR3, the DNA is TGTGCCAGCAGTTCCGACACCTATGGCTACACCTTC.

The chain has TRBV6-2 or TRBV6-3 and TRBJ1-2; no clear D gene. The germline V gene encodes CDR1 MNHEY and CDR2 SVGEGT. The V end lost 1 base, the J end lost 9 bases, and 21 bases lay between the germline ends. This CDR3 is built from 16 residues. As DNA, the CDR3 is TGTGCCAGCAGTTACTGGTCAATCGAGGGTTACTTGAGCTACACCTTC. It specifies CASSYWSIEGYLSYTF.

V gene TRBV19 combines with J gene TRBJ2-6; D is possibly TRBD2 (7 bases). Germline V gives CDR1 LNHDA, CDR2 SQIVND (reference sequence). The CDR3 covers 15 residues. The V gene lost 6 bases and the J gene lost 0 bases, with 9 bases spanning the gap. In DNA form, the CDR3 reads TGTGCCAGTAGGGGAGGGGGCTCTGGGGCCAACGTCCTGACTTTC. It codes for CASRGGGSGANVLTF.

J is TRBJ2-2 and V is TRBV19; 13 nucleotides align to TRBD2. Germline V gene lookup returns CDR1 LNHDA and CDR2 SQIVND (reference sequence). CDR3 length equals 16 residues. V shed 8 bases and J 0 bases; nucleotides not matched to a gene: 3. CDR3 in DNA: TGTGCCAGTTTGGGGACTAGCGGGGCGAACACCGGGGAGCTGTTTTTT. Protein product: CASLGTSGANTGELFF.

The rearrangement joins TRBV4-2 to TRBJ1-3; 10 bases fit TRBD1. The CDR3 length is 15 residues. Germline loops: CDR1 LGHNA, CDR2 YNFKEQ. V was pared by 1 base and J by 4 bases, with 1 base of the junction left unmatched. The DNA of the CDR3 is TGTGCCAGCAGCCAAGGACAGGGGGCGGGAAACACCATATATTTT. Translated, it gives CASSQGQGAGNTIYF.

The sample holds one count of this clone. The chain carries TRBV19 and TRBJ1-2; no reliable D call. Between the trimmed V and J ends, which lost 5 bases and 10 bases, there was a span of 17 bases. The CDR3 contains 13 residues. Germline values: CDR1 LNHDA, CDR2 SQIVND (reference sequence). The CDR3 DNA sequence: TGTGCCAGTAGTGTCCGGGCACTCGGGGACTACACCTTC. Amino acids: CASSVRALGDYTF.

The J gene is TRBJ2-3, the V gene TRBV19; the D is unclear. Trimming removed 5 bases from V and 2 bases from J, with 11 bases in between. Germline lookup yields CDR1 LNHDA and CDR2 SQIVND (reference sequence). The CDR3 is 14 amino acids. The DNA of the CDR3 is TGTGCCAGTAGTGAGCTGTCCTCCACAGATACGCAGTATTTT. This encodes CASSELSSTDTQYF.

The chain combines TRBV19 with TRBJ1-4; 7 positions agree with TRBD1. The V gene end was trimmed by 4 bases and the J gene end by 8 bases; junction bases not matched to a gene: 7. Germline V CDR1 and CDR2: LNHDA, SQIVND (reference sequence). The CDR3 runs 14 residues. The CDR3 nucleotides read TGTGCCAGTAGTACGACAGGGCTAACCGAAAAACTGTTTTTT. Amino acids: CASSTTGLTEKLFF.

This clone is a singleton in its sample. The chain joins TRBV11-3 to TRBJ2-2; D remains unclear. Germline V gene sequence: CDR1 SGHNT, CDR2 YENEEA. V lost 2 bases to trimming and J lost 4 bases, with 5 bases between them. The CDR3 runs to 13 residues. The CDR3 loop is CASSLPSTGELFF. The CDR3 DNA follows: TGTGCCAGCAGCTTACCCAGCACCGGGGAGCTGTTTTTT.

This clone was counted between two and nine times. This rearrangement joins TRBV7-9 to TRBJ1-2; tentative D call: TRBD1 (5 bases). Germline V lookup: CDR1 SEHNR, CDR2 FQNEAQ (reference sequence). V was trimmed by 3 bases and J by 7 bases, leaving 15 bases between them. The CDR3 is made up of 14 amino acids. CDR3 sequence (DNA): TGTGCCAGCAGCTTCGACCTCCTGGGGGGTGGCTACACCTTC. It specifies CASSFDLLGGGYTF.

The V and J genes are TRBV12-3 or TRBV12-4 and TRBJ2-7; D not resolved. V was cut by 5 bases and J by 9 bases, with 14 bases left in between. The CDR3 runs to 12 residues. CDR3 coding DNA: TGTGCCAGCAGTCTCTCCCACCGGGTGCAGTACTTC. Amino acid sequence: CASSLSHRVQYF.

This rearrangement joins TRBV2 to TRBJ2-2; 9 positions agree with TRBD2. The CDR3 runs to 12 residues. Germline CDR1 is SNHLY and CDR2 is FYNNEI. The J segment lost 3 bases and the V segment lost 11 bases, leaving 1 base of the junction unmatched. The CDR3, as DNA: TGTGCCGGCGGGGGGGACACCGGGGAGCTGTTTTTT. Amino acid sequence: CAGGGDTGELFF.

The chain is built from TRBV27 and TRBJ1-1; weak D call: TRBD1 (5 bases). With 4 bases removed from V and 4 bases from J, the gap between germline ends came to 13 bases. Germline V gene sequence: CDR1 MNHEY, CDR2 SMNVEV (reference sequence). CDR3 length: 14 residues. The CDR3 nucleotides are TGTGCCAGCAGTTCCGGGACTCGGAGCACTGAAGCTTTCTTT. This gives the protein CASSSGTRSTEAFF.